The clone carrying this T cell receptor beta chain was seen ten or more times. What was amplified from RNA transcripts were TCR beta CDR3 regions. TCR CDR3 underwent first-round RT-PCR with the HTBI primer set. TCRdb redid the calling of the multiplex PCR reads with MiXCR, one entry per CDR3 protein. The sample consists of 400,000 or so distinct CDR3 sequences, about 15% of them appearing once. The CDR3 covers 17 residues. Losses at the gene ends were 5 bases for V and 12 bases for J; bases not matched to a gene: 17. The germline V gene has CDR1 MNHEY and CDR2 SMNVEV (reference sequence). The data belong to a study of T cells in Graves' hyperthyroidism and ophthalmopathy. Study-wide context: Peripheral blood was secured at the point of initial diagnosis, before any treatment.

Investigators excluded patients with uncontrolled infection, other autoimmune disease, pregnancy or lactation. The diagnoses drew upon clinical symptoms, serum thyroxine and TRAb, thyroid ultrasound and orbital computed tomography. PBMCs were sourced from roughly 9.1 ml fresh peripheral blood. The specimen sequenced was blood. This receptor was obtained from a woman aged 25 to 45 with Graves' ophthalmopathy. The rearrangement links TRBV27 to TRBJ2-1; 12 nucleotides line up with TRBD2. The DNA of the CDR3 is TGTGCCAGCAGTCTTTTTAACCCTAGCGGGGGGGCCCGGCGGCAGTTCTTC. This sequence encodes CASSLFNPSGGARRQFF.